The 25 T cell receptor beta chains below were found in one sample sequenced in a study of shared clonotypes between healthy human individuals. Selected positively for CCR7 and CD45RO-negative, naive CD8 cells excluded terminally differentiated effector memory CD45RA+ cells. The method was immunoSEQ multiplex PCR; TCRdb's version includes in-frame clones alone and lacks a portion of them. The table includes about 2 million clones, approximately 94% detected once. Sequenced sample: naive CD8+ T cells sorted from blood. Receptors originate from a man younger than 35 in good health.

The V gene is TRBV10-3, the J gene TRBJ2-5; TRBD1 matches at 9 bases. CDR1 is ENHRY and CDR2 is SYGVKD in the germline V gene. This CDR3 has 17 amino acids. The V gene end was trimmed by 0 bases and the J gene end by 3 bases; junction bases not matched to a gene: 8. Here the CDR3 reads CAISESKQGALKETQYF. The CDR3 region has the DNA TGTGCCATCAGTGAGTCAAAACAGGGGGCCCTCAAAGAGACCCAGTACTTC.

The chain links TRBV2 to TRBJ1-6; no reliable D call. Trimming stripped 2 bases from V and 14 bases from J, with 7 bases between. The germline V gene has CDR1 SNHLY and CDR2 FYNNEI. The CDR3 runs to 11 residues. CDR3 DNA sequence: TGTGCCAGCAGTGAACCAGGCTCCCTCCACTTT. This translates into CASSEPGSLHF.

The sample holds one count of this clone. A single base separates this from a much larger clone, so it may be a read error. The rearrangement joins TRBV11-1 to TRBJ2-5, with no clear D. Deletions cut 4 bases from V and 5 bases from J, with 8 bases between. The germline V gene encodes CDR1 SGHAT and CDR2 FQDESV (reference sequence). The CDR3 length is 12 residues. The CDR3 here is CASSSYGETQYF. CDR3 DNA sequence: TGTGCCAGCAGCTCTTACGGGGAGACCCAGTACTTC.

This clone was counted a single time. The genes are TRBV7-6 and TRBJ1-1; D possibly corresponds to TRBD1 (5 bases). In germline, CDR1 is SGHVS, CDR2 FNYEAQ. The CDR3 spans 14 residues. Trimming pared 1 base from V and 6 bases from J, leaving 12 bases between. In DNA, the CDR3 is TGTGCCAGCAGCTTAGATGTCCGGGACCCTGAAGCTTTCTTT. Translated: CASSLDVRDPEAFF. The full variable domain, its missing parts supplied by reference TRBV7-6 and TRBJ1-1, is GAGVSQSPRYKVTKRGQDVALRCDPISGHVSLYWYRQALGQGPEFLTYFNYEAQQDKSGLPNDRFSAERPEGSISTLTIQRTEQRDSAMYRCASSLDVRDPEAFFGQGTRLTVV.

This clone was counted between two and nine times. CDR3 residues: CASSEARGQGWSPLHF. Here the CDR3 DNA reads TGTGCCAGCAGTGAAGCCAGGGGCCAGGGCTGGTCACCCCTCCACTTT. The chain employs TRBV6-1 and TRBJ1-6; weak D call: TRBD1 (6 bases). The ends were cut back, 0 bases at V and 10 bases at J, with 16 bases in the middle. The CDR3 contains 16 residues. CDR1 MNHNS and CDR2 SASEGT come from the germline V gene.

This sequence joins TRBV5-4 and TRBJ2-7, with a tentative D call TRBD1 (6 bases). Germline V gene data show CDR1 as SGHNT and CDR2 as YYREEE (reference sequence). The CDR3 is made up of 15 amino acids. Trimming removed 4 bases from V and 2 bases from J, with 16 bases in between. The CDR3 DNA sequence: TGTGCCAGCAGCACCGACAGGCCCAAACCCTACGAGCAGTACTTC. Its protein is CASSTDRPKPYEQYF.

The rearrangement joins TRBV5-8 to TRBJ2-3; TRBD1 matches at 8 bases. Germline V CDR1 and CDR2: SGHTS, YDEGEE. The CDR3 contains 17 residues. V trimming: 4 bases; J trimming: 3 bases; junction bases outside the gene matches: 13. The CDR3 here is CASSGNVARGLTDTQYF. The CDR3 DNA sequence: TGTGCCAGCAGCGGAAACGTAGCCAGGGGGCTTACAGATACGCAGTATTTT. The complete variable domain, with remaining parts taken from reference TRBV5-8 and TRBJ2-3, reads EAGVTQSPTHLIKTRGQQATLRCSPISGHTSVYWYQQALGLGLQFLLWYDEGEERNRGNFPPRFSGRQFPNYSSELNVNALELEDSALYLCASSGNVARGLTDTQYFGPGTRLTVL.

This clone occurred a few times. Different DNA sequences within this sample yield the same CDR3. The rearrangement uses TRBV7-6 and TRBJ2-3, with D perhaps given as TRBD1 or TRBD2 (6 bases each). The germline CDR1 and CDR2 sequences are SGHVS and FNYEAQ. This CDR3 contains 15 residues. Trimming pared 1 base from V and 5 bases from J, leaving 13 bases between. In DNA form, the CDR3 reads TGTGCCAGCAGCTTAGTTGGGGGGCCTGGAGATACGCAGTATTTT. It yields the protein CASSLVGGPGDTQYF.

For the CDR3, the DNA is TGTGCCAGCAGCCCTTACGAGGGGGGGATGAGGTCACCCCTCCACTTT. The encoded protein is CASSPYEGGMRSPLHF. The chain combines TRBV28 with TRBJ1-6, with TRBD1 as a possible D gene (6 bases). The CDR3 consists of 16 residues. Germline V gene data show CDR1 as MDHEN and CDR2 as SYDVKM. V shed 6 bases and J shed 10 bases, with 22 bases lying between them.

The chain links TRBV7-9 to TRBJ2-1; no clear D gene. Germline CDR1 SEHNR, CDR2 FQNEAQ (reference sequence). V lost 5 bases and J 5 bases, leaving 10 bases between the germline ends. The CDR3 runs 13 residues. The CDR3 nucleotides are TGTGCCAGCAGCGGGAAGGATGACAATGAGCAGTTCTTC. Translating it yields CASSGKDDNEQFF.

In this sample, this clone turned up once. The V and J genes are TRBV7-9 and TRBJ2-7; D is perhaps TRBD1 (6 bases). V was clipped by 5 bases and J by 4 bases, with 21 bases between them. Germline V gene sequence: CDR1 SEHNR, CDR2 FQNEAQ (reference sequence). CDR3 length: 16 residues. In nucleotides, the CDR3 is TGTGCCAGCAGCCAAACGACAGGTTTATTCTTATACGAGCAGTACTTC. It is translated as CASSQTTGLFLYEQYF.

This clone was observed a single time. The J gene is TRBJ1-5, the V gene TRBV27, with D unresolved. V was pared by 2 bases and J by 6 bases, with 14 bases between. The CDR3 consists of 15 residues. The germline V gene encodes CDR1 MNHEY and CDR2 SMNVEV (reference sequence). The DNA of the CDR3 is TGTGCCAGCAGTTTAGGTGGGGTATCATTTCAGCCCCAGCATTTT. This translates into CASSLGGVSFQPQHF.

The rearrangement links TRBV19 to TRBJ1-5; no firm D call. The germline CDR1 and CDR2 sequences are LNHDA and SQIVND (reference sequence). The CDR3 spans 14 residues. Trimming removed 6 bases at V and 0 bases at J, with 9 bases between. The CDR3: CASRIPNSNQPQHF. CDR3 nucleotides: TGTGCCAGTAGAATTCCGAATAGCAATCAGCCCCAGCATTTT.

This clone turned up a few times. V and J are TRBV6-5 and TRBJ1-2; 9 bases map to TRBD1. The ends lost 2 bases at V and 6 bases at J; junction bases unmatched: 1. The CDR3 has 13 amino acids. The germline gives CDR1 MNHEY, CDR2 SVGAGI. As DNA, the CDR3 is TGTGCCAGCAGTTACGGGACAGGGAATGGCTACACCTTC. Its translation: CASSYGTGNGYTF.

The DNA of the CDR3 is TGTGCCAGCAGCGCGGGAGGGGACGGGTACTACGAGCAGTACTTC. This codes for CASSAGGDGYYEQYF. V is TRBV9 and J is TRBJ2-7; 8 nucleotides match TRBD2. The germline gives CDR1 SGDLS, CDR2 YYNGEE. The CDR3 covers 15 residues. Trimming at V came to 3 bases and at J to 3 bases, leaving 8 bases not matched to a gene.

This rearrangement joins TRBV4-2 to TRBJ2-7; D is possibly TRBD2 (6 bases). The V and J ends lost 0 bases and 7 bases respectively, with 25 bases between them. From germline, CDR1 is LGHNA and CDR2 YNFKEQ. The CDR3 loop spans 18 amino acids. CDR3 loop: CASSQDVAGSSPGEEQYF. The DNA for the CDR3 is TGTGCCAGCAGCCAAGATGTGGCAGGGAGTTCCCCGGGGGAAGAGCAGTACTTC.

A few counts support this clone. The same CDR3 also results from other DNA sequences found in this sample. The chain employs TRBV5-4 and TRBJ1-6; 9 bases are shared with TRBD1. V trimming: 4 bases; J trimming: 10 bases; junction bases outside the gene matches: 6. The CDR3 extends over 14 amino acids. Per the germline V gene, CDR1 is SGHNT and CDR2 is YYREEE (reference sequence). The CDR3 coding sequence is TGTGCCAGCAGCCCGGACAGGGGAAACTCACCCCTCCACTTT. The encoded protein is CASSPDRGNSPLHF.

The CDR3 spells CAWSVAGGDYGYTF. DNA of the CDR3: TGTGCCTGGAGTGTAGCGGGTGGGGACTATGGCTACACCTTC. This rearrangement joins TRBV30 to TRBJ1-2; D gene uncertain. With 0 bases removed from V and 3 bases from J, the gap between germline ends came to 11 bases. In germline, CDR1 is GTSNPN, CDR2 SVGIG (reference sequence). The CDR3 covers 14 residues.

The rearrangement uses TRBV6-5 and TRBJ2-7; 8 bases align to TRBD2. Trimming took 3 bases from V and 5 from J; bases not matched to a gene: 9. The CDR3 has 15 residues. CDR1 and CDR2 (germline): MNHEY, SVGAGI. The CDR3 nucleotides are TGTGCCAGCAGTTATGCCGGGGGGGGCTCGGACGAGCAGTACTTC. Translating it yields CASSYAGGGSDEQYF.

The V call is TRBV10-3, the J call TRBJ2-7, with D perhaps given as TRBD1 or TRBD2 (6 bases each). CDR3 size: 15 residues. Trimming left V 2 bases short and J 7 bases short, with 18 bases between. Germline CDR1 ENHRY, CDR2 SYGVKD. The CDR3 nucleotides read TGTGCCATCAGTGAGCCTAGTTGGGGGGCGGGAGAGCAGTACTTC. Its protein is CAISEPSWGAGEQYF.

V is TRBV11-2 and J is TRBJ1-1; no clear D gene. The V gene lost 7 bases and the J gene lost 0 bases, with 12 bases spanning the gap. This CDR3 spans 14 amino acids. The germline V gene has CDR1 SGHAT and CDR2 FQNNGV. In nucleotides, the CDR3 is TGTGCCAGCACCAGCACATTCATGAACACTGAAGCTTTCTTT. Amino acids: CASTSTFMNTEAFF.

V usage is TRBV7-9 and J usage is TRBJ1-1, with no clear D. V lost 1 base to trimming and J lost 8 bases, with 11 bases between them. The CDR3 loop spans 13 amino acids. Germline CDR1 SEHNR, CDR2 FQNEAQ (reference sequence). CDR3 in DNA: TGTGCCAGCAGCTTAGGGGAAAAGGGAGAAGCTTTCTTT. Translated: CASSLGEKGEAFF.

Concerning this clone: The sample holds other DNA sequences that translate to the same CDR3. The rearrangement links TRBV27 to TRBJ2-7, with 10 bases identical to TRBD1. V gave up 9 bases and J gave up 6 bases; unmatched junction bases: 5. The CDR3 extends over 12 amino acids. Per germline, CDR1 MNHEY and CDR2 SMNVEV (reference sequence). CDR3: CASRTGGAEQYF. CDR3 sequence (DNA): TGTGCCAGTAGGACAGGGGGAGCCGAGCAGTACTTC.

The V and J genes are TRBV6-6 and TRBJ1-2; D is ambiguous. This CDR3 spans 14 amino acids. V lost 0 bases and J lost 4, with 9 bases in between. The V gene's germline CDR1 is MNHNY and CDR2 SVGAGI (reference sequence). This chain's CDR3 is CASSYSPGSYGYTF. CDR3 coding DNA: TGTGCCAGCAGTTACTCCCCCGGCAGCTATGGCTACACCTTC.

This clone was seen just once. This chain links TRBV5-1 with TRBJ1-4, with D unclear. The germline V gene encodes CDR1 SGHRS and CDR2 YFSETQ. CDR3 length: 16 residues. V lost 0 bases to trimming and J lost 5 bases, with 14 bases between them. CDR3 in amino acids: CASSLEFLGSNEKLFF. Here the CDR3 DNA reads TGCGCCAGCAGCTTGGAATTCTTAGGGAGCAATGAAAAACTGTTTTTT.